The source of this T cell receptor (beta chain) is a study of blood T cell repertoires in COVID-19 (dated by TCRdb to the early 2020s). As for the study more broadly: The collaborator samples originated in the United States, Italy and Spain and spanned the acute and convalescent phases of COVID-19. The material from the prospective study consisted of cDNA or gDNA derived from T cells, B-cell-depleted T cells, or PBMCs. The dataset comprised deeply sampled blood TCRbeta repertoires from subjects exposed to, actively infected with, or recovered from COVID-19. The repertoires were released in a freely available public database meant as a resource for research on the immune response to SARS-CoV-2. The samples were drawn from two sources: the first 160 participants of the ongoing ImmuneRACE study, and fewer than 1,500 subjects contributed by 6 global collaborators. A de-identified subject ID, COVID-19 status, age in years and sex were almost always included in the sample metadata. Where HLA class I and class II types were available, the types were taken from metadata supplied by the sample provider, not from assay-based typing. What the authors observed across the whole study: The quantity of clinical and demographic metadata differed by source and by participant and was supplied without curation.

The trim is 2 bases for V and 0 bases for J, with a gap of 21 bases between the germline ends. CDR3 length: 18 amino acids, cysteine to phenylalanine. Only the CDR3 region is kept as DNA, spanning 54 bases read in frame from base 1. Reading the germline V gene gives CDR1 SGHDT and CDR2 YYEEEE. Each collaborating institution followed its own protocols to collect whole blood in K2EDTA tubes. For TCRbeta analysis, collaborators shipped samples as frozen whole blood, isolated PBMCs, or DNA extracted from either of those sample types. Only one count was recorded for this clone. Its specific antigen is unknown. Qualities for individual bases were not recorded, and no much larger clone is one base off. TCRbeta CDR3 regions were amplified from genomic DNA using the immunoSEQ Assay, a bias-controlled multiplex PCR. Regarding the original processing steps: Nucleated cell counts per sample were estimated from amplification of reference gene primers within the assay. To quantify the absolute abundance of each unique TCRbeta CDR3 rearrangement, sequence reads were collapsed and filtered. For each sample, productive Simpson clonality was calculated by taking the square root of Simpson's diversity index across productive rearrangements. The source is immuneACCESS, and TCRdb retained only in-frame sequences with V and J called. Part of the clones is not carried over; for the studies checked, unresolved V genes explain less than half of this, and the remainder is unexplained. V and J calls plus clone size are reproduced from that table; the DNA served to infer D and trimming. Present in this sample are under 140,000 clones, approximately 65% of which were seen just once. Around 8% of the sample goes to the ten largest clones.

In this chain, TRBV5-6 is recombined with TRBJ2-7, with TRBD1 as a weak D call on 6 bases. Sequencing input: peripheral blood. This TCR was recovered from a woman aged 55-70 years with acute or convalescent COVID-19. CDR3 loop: CASSFLAQGLLVSYEQYF. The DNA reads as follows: TGTGCCAGCAGCTTTCTAGCTCAGGGGCTGCTGGTCTCCTACGAGCAGTACTTC.